Described below is a single T cell receptor beta chain sequence and its context. No antigen is known for it. Chemo-refractory metastatic non-small-cell lung cancer patients received focal radiation with ipilimumab CTLA-4 blockade. This sample stems from a study of radiotherapy plus CTLA-4 blockade in lung cancer. At the level of the study: Objective response was observed in roughly 17% of patients, and disease control in roughly 31%.

Study observations and caveats: Radiotherapy plus ipilimumab was followed by expansion in blood of tumor-derived TCR clones. With interferon-beta, early dynamics of blood T cell clones were reported to best predict response.

Only in-frame clones appear in the TCRdb table, and some are missing; sequencing was by immunoSEQ multiplex PCR. The sample includes more than 100,000 clones, around 90% of them seen just once. Trimming took off 5 bases at V and 2 bases at J, with 16 bases between the two ends. The germline CDR1 and CDR2 sequences are LNHDA and SQIVND (reference sequence). The CDR3 is 16 residues long. The clonotype was recovered from a human donor with non-small cell lung cancer that progressed on radiotherapy plus ipilimumab. The J gene is TRBJ1-3, the V gene TRBV19; D is unclear. The starting material was peripheral blood, obtained from a patient treated with radiotherapy plus ipilimumab. In DNA, the CDR3 is TGTGCCAGTAGTCCGCCCCAAGCTGCAACTGGAAACACCATATATTTT. The encoded protein is CASSPPQAATGNTIYF.